Listed below are T cell receptor beta chains from one sample, sequenced in a study of blood T cells in healthy people across ages. TCRdb re-called the 5' RACE reads through MiXCR, storing one row per CDR3 protein. The sample consists of some 640,000 distinct CDR3 sequences, around 31% of them appearing once. The sequenced material came from blood. These receptors were taken from a woman over 75 in good health. The CDR3 runs from the conserved cysteine through the conserved F or W. A D gene is named only where the DNA matches it firmly. Not all rows give a size; the values are once, few, many and, for expanded clones, a class.

d_call | j_call | v_call | clone_size | cdr3_nt | cdr3_aa
TRBD1 | TRBJ1-6 | TRBV28 | many | TGTGCCACGAGCTCCCGAGGGGGCGCCGGCTGGTCACCCCTCCACTTT | CATSSRGGAGWSPLHF
TRBD2 | TRBJ2-1 | TRBV29-1 | many | TGCAGCGTTGGAGATACCGGGACTAGCGGGGCCGGGCAGTTCTTC | CSVGDTGTSGAGQFF
TRBD2 | TRBJ2-3 | TRBV5-1 | many | TGCGCCAGCAGCCCCCCTGGGGGGGGCACAGATACGCAGTATTTT | CASSPPGGGTDTQYF
NA | TRBJ1-5 | TRBV28 | NA | TGTGCCGGCAGTTCTCACACCATGAGCAATCAGCCCCAGCATTTT | CAGSSHTMSNQPQHF
NA | TRBJ2-1 | TRBV7-3 | once | TGTGCCAGCAGCTTACATCCCGGGAACTACAATGAGCAGTTCTTC | CASSLHPGNYNEQFF
NA | TRBJ2-3 | TRBV6-1 | NA | TGTGCCAGCAGCCATCCTGGGGGTACGCAGTATTTT | CASSHPGGTQYF
NA | TRBJ2-7 | TRBV7-9 | many | TGTGCCAGCACTTCCTCCGTGAGGGACGAGCAGTACTTC | CASTSSVRDEQYF
TRBD1 | TRBJ1-5 | TRBV6-2/TRBV6-3 | many | TGTGCCAGCAGTCCAACCGGACAGGGTTTGAGCAATCAGCCCCAGCATTTT | CASSPTGQGLSNQPQHF
NA | TRBJ2-1 | TRBV5-1 | many | TGCGCCAGCAGCTTGGTGTCACAAGTATCCTACAATGAGCAGTTCTTC | CASSLVSQVSYNEQFF
TRBD1 | TRBJ2-1 | TRBV30 | NA | TGTGCCTGGAGGAGACAGGGATCCTTTCGAGATGAGCAGTTCTTC | CAWRRQGSFRDEQFF
TRBD1 | TRBJ1-2 | TRBV20-1 | once | TGCAGTGCTAGAGAAATGGCAGGGGGCAACTTCTATGGCTACACCTTC | CSAREMAGGNFYGYTF
NA | TRBJ1-3 | TRBV7-6 | NA | TGTGCCAGCAGCTTAAATGTCGCAAGCTCTGGAAACACCATATATTTT | CASSLNVASSGNTIYF
NA | TRBJ1-6 | TRBV5-5 | many | TGTGCCAGCAGCTTTCTAGGGGGGAATAATTCACCCCTCCACTTT | CASSFLGGNNSPLHF